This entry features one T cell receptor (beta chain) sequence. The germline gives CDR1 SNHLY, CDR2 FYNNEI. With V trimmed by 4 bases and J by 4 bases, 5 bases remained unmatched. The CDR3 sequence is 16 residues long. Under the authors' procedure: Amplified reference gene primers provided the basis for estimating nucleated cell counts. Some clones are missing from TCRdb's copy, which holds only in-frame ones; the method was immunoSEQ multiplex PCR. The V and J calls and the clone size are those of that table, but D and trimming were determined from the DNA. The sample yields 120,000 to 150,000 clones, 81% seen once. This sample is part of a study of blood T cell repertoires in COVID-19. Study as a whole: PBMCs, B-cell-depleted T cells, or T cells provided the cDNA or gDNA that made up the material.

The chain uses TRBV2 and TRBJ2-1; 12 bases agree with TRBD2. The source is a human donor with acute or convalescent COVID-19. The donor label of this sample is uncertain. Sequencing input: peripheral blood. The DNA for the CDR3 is TGTGCCAGCAGTGGCAGACTAGCGGGGGCTTACAATGAGCAGTTCTTC. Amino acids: CASSGRLAGAYNEQFF.